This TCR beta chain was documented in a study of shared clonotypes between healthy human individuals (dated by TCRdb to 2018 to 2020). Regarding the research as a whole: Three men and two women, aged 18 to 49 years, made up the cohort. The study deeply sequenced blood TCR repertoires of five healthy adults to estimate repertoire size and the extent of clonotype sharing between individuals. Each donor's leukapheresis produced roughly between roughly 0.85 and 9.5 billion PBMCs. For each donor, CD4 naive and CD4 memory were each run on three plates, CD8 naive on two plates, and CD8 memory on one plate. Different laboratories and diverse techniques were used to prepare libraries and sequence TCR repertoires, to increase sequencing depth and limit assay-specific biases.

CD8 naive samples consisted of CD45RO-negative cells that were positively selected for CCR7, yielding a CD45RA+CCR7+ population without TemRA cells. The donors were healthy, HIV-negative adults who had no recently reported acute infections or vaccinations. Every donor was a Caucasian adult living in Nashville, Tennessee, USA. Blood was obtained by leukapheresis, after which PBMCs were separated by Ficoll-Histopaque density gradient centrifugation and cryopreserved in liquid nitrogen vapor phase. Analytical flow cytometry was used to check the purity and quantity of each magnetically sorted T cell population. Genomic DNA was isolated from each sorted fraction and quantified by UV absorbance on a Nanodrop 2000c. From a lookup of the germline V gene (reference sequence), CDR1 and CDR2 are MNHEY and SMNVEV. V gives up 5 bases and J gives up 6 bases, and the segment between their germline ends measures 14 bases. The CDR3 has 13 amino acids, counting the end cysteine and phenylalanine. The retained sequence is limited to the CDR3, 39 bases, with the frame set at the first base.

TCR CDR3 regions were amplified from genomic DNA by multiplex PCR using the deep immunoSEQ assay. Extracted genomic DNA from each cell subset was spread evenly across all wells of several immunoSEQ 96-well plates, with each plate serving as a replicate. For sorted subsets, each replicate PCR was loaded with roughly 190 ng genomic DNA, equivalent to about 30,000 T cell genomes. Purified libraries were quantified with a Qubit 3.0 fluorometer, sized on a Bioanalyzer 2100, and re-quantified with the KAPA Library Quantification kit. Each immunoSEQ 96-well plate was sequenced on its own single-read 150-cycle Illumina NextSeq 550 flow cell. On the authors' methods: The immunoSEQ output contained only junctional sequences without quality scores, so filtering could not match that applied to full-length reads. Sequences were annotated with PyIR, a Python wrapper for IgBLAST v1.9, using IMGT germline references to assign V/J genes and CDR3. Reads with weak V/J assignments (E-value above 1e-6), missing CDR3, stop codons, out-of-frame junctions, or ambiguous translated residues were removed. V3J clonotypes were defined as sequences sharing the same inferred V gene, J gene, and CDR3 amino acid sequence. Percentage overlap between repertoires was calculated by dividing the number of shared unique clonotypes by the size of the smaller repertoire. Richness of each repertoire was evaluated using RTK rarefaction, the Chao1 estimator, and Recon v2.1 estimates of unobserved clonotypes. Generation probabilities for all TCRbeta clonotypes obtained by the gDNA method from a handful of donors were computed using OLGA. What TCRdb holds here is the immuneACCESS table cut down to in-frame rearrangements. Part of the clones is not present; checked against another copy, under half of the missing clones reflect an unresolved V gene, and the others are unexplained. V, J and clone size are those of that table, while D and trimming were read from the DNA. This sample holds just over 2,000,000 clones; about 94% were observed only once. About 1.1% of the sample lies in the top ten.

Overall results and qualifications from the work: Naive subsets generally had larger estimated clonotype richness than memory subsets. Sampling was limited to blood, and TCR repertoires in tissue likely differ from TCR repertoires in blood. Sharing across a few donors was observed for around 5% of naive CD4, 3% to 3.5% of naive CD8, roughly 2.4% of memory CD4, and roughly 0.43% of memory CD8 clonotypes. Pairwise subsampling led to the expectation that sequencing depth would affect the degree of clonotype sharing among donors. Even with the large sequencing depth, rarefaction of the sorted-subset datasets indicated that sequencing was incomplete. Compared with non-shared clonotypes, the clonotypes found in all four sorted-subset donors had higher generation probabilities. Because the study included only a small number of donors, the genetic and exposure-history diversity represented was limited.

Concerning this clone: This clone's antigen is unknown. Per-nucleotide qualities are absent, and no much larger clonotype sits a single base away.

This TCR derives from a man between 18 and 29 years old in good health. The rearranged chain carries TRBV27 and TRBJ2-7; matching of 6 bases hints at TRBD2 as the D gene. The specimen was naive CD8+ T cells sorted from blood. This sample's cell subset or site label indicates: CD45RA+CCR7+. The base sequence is TGTGCCAGCAGTATAGCGGCGGCGGGCGAGCAGTACTTC. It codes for CASSIAAAGEQYF.